This passage covers 24 T cell receptor beta chains from one sample sequenced in a study of memory CD4+ T cells and cytomegalovirus serostatus. Assay: immunoSEQ multiplex PCR; the TCRdb copy retains only in-frame clones and omits some. Of 80,000 or so clones listed, around four fifths are singletons. Single viable CD3+CD4+CD8-CD45RO+ cells were sorted as the memory CD4+ T cells. Sequenced input: memory CD4+ T cells from blood. The receptor source for this set is an adult in good health and CMV-seropositive.

CDR3 nucleotides: TGTGCCAGTAGTGGACTAGCGGGACACTCTAAAGTCTCCTACAATGAGCAGTTCTTC. This encodes CASSGLAGHSKVSYNEQFF. J is TRBJ2-1 and V is TRBV19; 12 nucleotides match TRBD2. With 5 bases clipped from V and 0 bases from J, the junction kept 11 bases outside the gene matches. Germline CDR1 and CDR2: LNHDA and SQIVND (reference sequence). This CDR3 has 19 residues.

The chain employs TRBV6-5 and TRBJ1-1, with a tentative D call TRBD1 (5 bases). V shed 0 bases and J shed 0 bases, with 8 bases lying between them. This CDR3 has 15 amino acids. CDR1 and CDR2 (germline): MNHEY, SVGAGI. The CDR3 sequence is CASSYSSRVNTEAFF. The DNA of the CDR3 is TGTGCCAGCAGTTACTCATCCAGGGTGAACACTGAAGCTTTCTTT.

The rearrangement joins TRBV7-2 to TRBJ2-5; D gene uncertain. Between the trimmed V and J ends, which lost 5 bases and 3 bases, there was a span of 13 bases. Germline V gives CDR1 SGHTA, CDR2 FQGNSA. The CDR3 loop spans 14 amino acids. CDR3: CASSVTQTEETQYF. The CDR3, as DNA: TGTGCCAGCAGCGTTACACAGACGGAAGAGACCCAGTACTTC.

Remarks on this clone: A read error may explain this, as a much larger clone is one base away. The V gene is TRBV6-1, the J gene TRBJ1-1; D is uncertain. V lost 5 bases to trimming and J lost 2 bases, with 6 bases between them. From germline, CDR1 is MNHNS and CDR2 SASEGT. The CDR3 sequence is 12 residues long. As DNA, the CDR3 is TGTGCCAGCAGTTGGGATAACACTGAAGCTTTCTTT. Protein product: CASSWDNTEAFF.

The chain recombines TRBV28 with TRBJ1-5; D not resolved. The V end was cut by 8 bases, the J end by 9 bases, with 20 bases between. This CDR3 has 14 residues. CDR1 is MDHEN, CDR2 SYDVKM, per germline. The CDR3 loop is CASSKPGPSWPQHF. The CDR3 DNA is TGTGCCAGCTCCAAGCCCGGCCCCTCATGGCCCCAGCATTTT.

J is TRBJ2-5 and V is TRBV10-2; perhaps TRBD2 as D (5 bases). The CDR3 is made up of 13 amino acids. CDR1 and CDR2 (germline): WSHSY, SAAADI. Trimming took off 5 bases at V and 5 bases at J, with 12 bases between the two ends. In DNA, the CDR3 is TGCGCCAGCAGTTACACTAGAGACGAGACCCAGTACTTC. This gives the protein CASSYTRDETQYF.

The chain is built from TRBV11-2 and TRBJ2-1; 10 positions agree with TRBD2. CDR3 length: 14 residues. Trimming removed 0 bases from V and 12 bases from J; junction bases left unmatched: 5. Germline CDR1 and CDR2: SGHAT and FQNNGV. CDR3 sequence (DNA): TGTGCCAGCAGCTTAGATCGCCTAGCGGGAGTGCAGTTCTTC. This codes for CASSLDRLAGVQFF.

V and J are TRBV19 and TRBJ1-1, with D hard to call. The CDR3 covers 13 residues. Germline CDR1 is LNHDA and CDR2 is SQIVND (reference sequence). V was shortened by 4 bases and J by 1 base, with 7 bases between the two germline ends. The CDR3 nucleotides read TGTGCCAGTAGTAACACCTGGAACACTGAAGCTTTCTTT. Protein product: CASSNTWNTEAFF.

A few counts support this clone. The chain has TRBV19 and TRBJ2-7; D unclear. The germline V and J ends were trimmed by 4 bases and 3 bases, with 7 bases remaining between them. The CDR3 spans 12 residues. CDR1 is LNHDA and CDR2 is SQIVND in the germline V gene (reference sequence). The CDR3 DNA reads TGTGCCAGTAGTACTGGCAGCTACGAGCAGTACTTC. Protein product: CASSTGSYEQYF.

This chain uses TRBV30 with TRBJ1-1; no clear D gene. The CDR3 contains 11 residues. V dropped 3 bases and J dropped 4 bases, with 6 bases sitting between them. From germline, CDR1 is GTSNPN and CDR2 SVGIG (reference sequence). CDR3 bases: TGTGCCTGGAGGGTGACCACTGAAGCTTTCTTT. Protein product: CAWRVTTEAFF.

The rearrangement joins TRBV28 to TRBJ1-6, with 7 bases that match TRBD1. The CDR3 runs to 14 residues. Trimming at V came to 6 bases and at J to 7 bases, leaving 6 bases not matched to a gene. Germline V gene sequence: CDR1 MDHEN, CDR2 SYDVKM. CDR3 region: CASSRDSLNSPLHF. CDR3 sequence (DNA): TGTGCCAGCAGCCGGGACAGCCTCAATTCACCCCTCCACTTT.

This chain's CDR3 is CASSWTQTYNEQFF. In nucleotides, the CDR3 is TGTGCCAGCAGTTGGACACAAACCTACAATGAGCAGTTCTTC. This sequence joins TRBV2 and TRBJ2-1, with D maybe TRBD1 (5 bases). Looked up from germline, CDR1 is SNHLY and CDR2 is FYNNEI. The V and J ends lost 5 bases and 2 bases respectively, with 10 bases between them. There are 14 residues in the CDR3.

The chain uses TRBV28 and TRBJ1-6, with 10 bases matching TRBD1. Germline assignment: CDR1 MDHEN and CDR2 SYDVKM. The CDR3 contains 13 residues. Losses at the gene ends were 10 bases for V and 7 bases for J; bases not matched to a gene: 4. CDR3 amino acids: CATGTGVNSPLHF. As DNA, the CDR3 is TGTGCCACCGGGACAGGGGTAAATTCACCCCTCCACTTT.

J is TRBJ2-3 and V is TRBV7-9; 13 bases agree with TRBD2. The CDR3 length is 17 residues. CDR1 is SEHNR, CDR2 FQNEAQ, per germline (reference sequence). J lost 11 bases, V lost 5 bases, and 16 bases had no gene match. The CDR3 is CASSLRTSGGAGAGQYF. The CDR3 DNA follows: TGTGCCAGCAGCCTACGGACTAGCGGGGGCGCCGGGGCGGGGCAGTATTTT.

The chain joins TRBV11-3 to TRBJ2-2, with D tentatively TRBD2 (7 bases). CDR3 size: 15 residues. V was trimmed by 3 bases and J by 6 bases, leaving 14 bases between them. Germline assignment: CDR1 SGHNT and CDR2 YENEEA. This CDR3 reads CASSFGGGGSGELFF. The DNA for the CDR3 is TGTGCCAGCAGCTTTGGGGGCGGGGGTTCCGGGGAGCTGTTTTTT.

This chain links TRBV7-8 with TRBJ1-1; D is ambiguous. Germline V lookup: CDR1 SGHVS, CDR2 FQNEAQ. V lost 3 bases, J lost 0 bases, and 5 bases lay in between. This CDR3 has 13 residues. As DNA, the CDR3 is TGTGCCAGCAGCTTTCGGATGAACACTGAAGCTTTCTTT. This encodes CASSFRMNTEAFF.

This chain links TRBV2 with TRBJ1-2, with D unclear. Germline V gene data show CDR1 as SNHLY and CDR2 as FYNNEI. V gave up 1 base and J gave up 5 bases, with 23 bases separating them. CDR3 length: 18 amino acids. CDR3 residues: CASSEGKPGFRTAYGYTF. The DNA of the CDR3 is TGTGCCAGCAGTGAAGGAAAGCCAGGCTTTAGGACGGCTTATGGCTACACCTTC.

J is TRBJ2-2 and V is TRBV30; no firm D call. CDR3 length: 14 amino acids. V gave up 2 bases and J gave up 5 bases, with 12 bases separating them. The germline V gene encodes CDR1 GTSNPN and CDR2 SVGIG (reference sequence). The CDR3 coding sequence is TGTGCCTGGAGTCTCTCTAGATATACCGGGGAGCTGTTTTTT. Translating it yields CAWSLSRYTGELFF.

The chain joins TRBV19 to TRBJ1-2, with TRBD1 matching over 7 bases. Germline V CDR1 and CDR2: LNHDA, SQIVND (reference sequence). V gave up 7 bases and J gave up 1 base; unmatched junction bases: 6. The CDR3 runs 14 residues. Written as DNA, the CDR3 is TGTGCCAGTACCTCGTACAGGGGTAACTATGGCTACACCTTC. Amino acid sequence: CASTSYRGNYGYTF.

V gene TRBV11-2 combines with J gene TRBJ2-3; D may match TRBD1 or TRBD2 (5 bases each). Deletions cut 5 bases from V and 0 bases from J, with 15 bases between. CDR1 SGHAT and CDR2 FQNNGV come from the germline V gene. This CDR3 contains 16 residues. CDR3 residues: CASSPLGTESTDTQYF. CDR3 nucleotide sequence: TGTGCCAGCAGCCCTTTGGGGACGGAAAGCACAGATACGCAGTATTTT.

The rearrangement links TRBV10-3 to TRBJ1-6, with a possible D match to TRBD1 (5 bases). This CDR3 spans 12 amino acids. Trimming removed 7 bases at V and 7 bases at J, with 8 bases between. The germline CDR1 and CDR2 sequences are ENHRY and SYGVKD. The CDR3 region is CAINQGNSPLHF. CDR3 sequence (DNA): TGTGCCATCAACCAGGGCAATTCACCCCTCCACTTT.

The chain couples TRBV7-6 to TRBJ2-3; the match to TRBD2 covers 7 bases. The V gene end was trimmed by 1 base and the J gene end by 1 base; junction bases not matched to a gene: 5. Germline assignment: CDR1 SGHVS and CDR2 FNYEAQ. This CDR3 is 16 amino acids long. The CDR3 spells CASSLVPSGGTDTQYF. The CDR3 bases are TGTGCCAGCAGCTTAGTCCCTAGCGGTGGCACAGATACGCAGTATTTT.

V and J are TRBV28 and TRBJ2-3; D uncertain. The CDR3 spans 13 residues. V lost 2 bases to trimming and J lost 2 bases, with 5 bases between them. Germline assignment: CDR1 MDHEN and CDR2 SYDVKM. The DNA of the CDR3 is TGTGCCAGCAGTTTAGGAACCACAGATACGCAGTATTTT. It codes for CASSLGTTDTQYF.

A single count supports this clone. The rearrangement uses TRBV7-2 and TRBJ1-2; no reliable D call. Germline lookup yields CDR1 SGHTA and CDR2 FQGNSA. The CDR3 runs to 13 residues. The V and J ends lost 0 bases and 6 bases respectively, with 8 bases between them. CDR3 bases: TGTGCCAGCAGCTTAGCGGCCGGGAATGGCTACACCTTC. This encodes CASSLAAGNGYTF.